Below are 31 T cell receptor beta chains sequenced from a single sample in a study of blood T cells in healthy people across ages. Through a sample-barcoded 5' primer and a J-beta primer mix, a second PCR was run for roughly 7 to 12 cycles. TCRdb re-derived calls from the 5' RACE reads in MiXCR, one entry per CDR3 protein. The sample lists 900,000 to 950,000 distinct CDR3 sequences; 25% to 30% were seen once. The sample was also linked to a second study, of T cells of mothers and their children.

The sequenced sample was blood. Receptors originate from a woman aged 40 to 50 in good health.

This clonotype was seen many times. Just one base apart from a much larger clone, this may be a read error. The chain joins TRBV10-3 to TRBJ2-7, with unresolved D. In germline, CDR1 is ENHRY, CDR2 SYGVKD. The CDR3 covers 14 residues. The CDR3: CAISERGVSCEQYF. CDR3 in DNA: TGTGCCATCAGTGAGCGTGGGGTTTCCTGCGAGCAGTACTTC.

The table lists this clonotype with a count of one. The V call is TRBV2, the J call TRBJ1-4; D is unresolved. Germline CDR1 is SNHLY and CDR2 is FYNNEI. V was shortened by 5 bases and J by 1 base, with 8 bases between the two germline ends. The CDR3 runs to 14 residues. CDR3 residues: CASSRVGTNEKLFF. The CDR3 DNA follows: TGTGCCAGCAGTAGGGTGGGAACTAATGAAAAACTGTTTTTT.

With regard to this clonotype: A read error is possible here, since a much larger clone lies one base away. The chain has TRBV2 and TRBJ2-3; tentatively, D is TRBD2 (6 bases). V gave up 6 bases and J gave up 6 bases, with 10 bases separating them. Germline values: CDR1 SNHLY, CDR2 FYNNEI. This CDR3 has 12 residues. CDR3 in DNA: TGTGCCAGCAGGGAGGGGAGGGATACGCAGTATTTT. This sequence encodes CASREGRDTQYF.

Only a few counts were recorded for this clonotype. The V call is TRBV20-1, the J call TRBJ2-5; unclear D gene. Trimming took off 2 bases at V and 5 bases at J, with 12 bases between the two ends. Germline lookup yields CDR1 DFQATT and CDR2 SNEGSKA (reference sequence). CDR3 size: 13 residues. Here the CDR3 reads CSARYDKVETQYF. Here the CDR3 DNA reads TGCAGTGCTAGATACGACAAGGTGGAGACCCAGTACTTC.

The rearrangement links TRBV4-1 to TRBJ1-1; TRBD1 is a possible D gene (6 bases). The CDR3 is made up of 15 amino acids. V was shortened by 2 bases and J by 3 bases, with 13 bases between the two germline ends. Germline-derived CDR1 and CDR2 are MGHRA and YSYEKL. As DNA, the CDR3 is TGCGCCAGCAGCCAACAGGGGTTCGGTTACACTGAAGCTTTCTTT. As protein: CASSQQGFGYTEAFF.

This clonotype was detected ten times or more. The V and J genes are TRBV6-5 and TRBJ2-1; tentatively, D is TRBD1 (6 bases). The CDR3 has 14 amino acids. CDR1 and CDR2 from the germline V gene are MNHEY and SVGAGI. Trimming removed 5 bases at V and 8 bases at J, with 16 bases between. The CDR3: CASSHRTAGDEQFF. The DNA for the CDR3 is TGTGCCAGCAGTCATCGGACAGCAGGCGATGAGCAGTTCTTC.

The sample holds many counts of this clonotype. The gene calls are TRBV7-4 and TRBJ2-7; 12 positions match TRBD1. CDR3 length equals 17 residues. J gave up 4 bases and V 4 bases, and 11 bases lay outside the gene matches. The V gene's germline CDR1 is SGHVT and CDR2 SQSDAQ. The CDR3 DNA is TGTGCCAGCAGCTCCGGGACAGGGGGCCTTTTAGATTACGAGCAGTACTTC. Translated, it gives CASSSGTGGLLDYEQYF. The whole variable domain, filled in from reference TRBV7-4 and TRBJ2-7, reads GAGVSQSPRYKVAKRGRDVALRCDSISGHVTLYWYRQTLGQGSEVLTYSQSDAQRDKSGRPSGRFSAERPERSVSTLKIQRTEQGDSAVYLCASSSGTGGLLDYEQYFGPGTRLTVT.

A word on this clonotype: A much larger clone sits a single nucleotide away, making a read error possible. The V call is TRBV27, the J call TRBJ2-1; 7 bases map to TRBD1. Germline V CDR1 and CDR2: MNHEY, SMNVEV (reference sequence). The junction had 7 bases not matched to a gene; V was cut back by 6 bases and J by 8 bases. This CDR3 contains 13 residues. The CDR3 loop reads CASRLQGIDEQFF. CDR3 in DNA: TGTGCCAGCAGGTTACAGGGGATAGATGAGCAGTTCTTC.

Many counts were recorded for this clonotype. The V gene is TRBV20-1, the J gene TRBJ1-5, with D perhaps TRBD1 (5 bases). The CDR3 runs to 16 residues. CDR1 DFQATT and CDR2 SNEGSKA come from the germline V gene (reference sequence). V was shortened by 0 bases and J by 1 base, with 13 bases between the two germline ends. The CDR3 DNA is TGCAGTGCTAGAGATCTCCAGGGCATGAGCAATCAGCCCCAGCATTTT. Its protein is CSARDLQGMSNQPQHF.

The chain is built from TRBV6-1 and TRBJ1-2; tentative D call: TRBD1 (6 bases). The CDR3 spans 17 residues. The germline V gene has CDR1 MNHNS and CDR2 SASEGT. V was cut by 5 bases and J by 4 bases, with 23 bases left in between. CDR3 sequence reads: CASSLRQERWVGYGYTF. The CDR3 coding sequence is TGTGCCAGCAGTCTCCGACAGGAACGGTGGGTTGGCTATGGCTACACCTTC.

Only a few counts were recorded for this clonotype. The rearrangement joins TRBV7-6 to TRBJ2-3, with 8 bases fitting TRBD2. Trimming cost V 5 bases and J 1 base; bases outside gene matches: 5. CDR1 is SGHVS and CDR2 is FNYEAQ in the germline V gene. The CDR3 runs 15 residues. DNA of the CDR3: TGTGCCAGCAGCCCGAGCGGGGGCCGCACAGATACGCAGTATTTT. As protein: CASSPSGGRTDTQYF. Complete variable domain (other parts from reference TRBV7-6 and TRBJ2-3): GAGVSQSPRYKVTKRGQDVALRCDPISGHVSLYWYRQALGQGPEFLTYFNYEAQQDKSGLPNDRFSAERPEGSISTLTIQRTEQRDSAMYRCASSPSGGRTDTQYFGPGTRLTVL.

This chain links TRBV7-2 with TRBJ1-5; no reliable D call. Trimming left V 1 base short and J 6 bases short, with 10 bases between. The length of the CDR3 is 14 residues. Germline values: CDR1 SGHTA, CDR2 FQGNSA. In nucleotides, the CDR3 is TGTGCCAGCAGCTTAGACGGGAGGGTTCAGCCCCAGCATTTT. As protein: CASSLDGRVQPQHF.

In its sample, this clonotype was seen a few times. The V call is TRBV12-5, the J call TRBJ2-3; the D is unclear. Germline V gives CDR1 LGHNT, CDR2 FRNRAP. V was clipped by 4 bases and J by 3 bases, with 8 bases between them. The CDR3 contains 13 residues. The CDR3 nucleotides read TGTGCTAGTGGTTCCCTGGCAACAGATACGCAGTATTTT. Amino acid sequence: CASGSLATDTQYF. Looking up the rest from reference TRBV12-5 and TRBJ2-3 gives the full variable domain: DARVTQTPRHKVTEMGQEVTMRCQPILGHNTVFWYRQTMMQGLELLAYFRNRAPLDDSGMPKDRFSAEMPDATLATLKIQPSEPRDSAVYFCASGSLATDTQYFGPGTRLTVL.

The table lists this clonotype with a few counts. A junction boundary mismatches the germline segment, possibly from a read error. The J gene is TRBJ1-1, the V gene TRBV7-9, with TRBD1 as a possible D gene (5 bases). This CDR3 region has 13 residues. From germline, CDR1 is SEHNR and CDR2 FQNEAQ (reference sequence). The CDR3 protein is CASSLMGRAEAFF. The CDR3 region has the DNA TGCGCCAGCAGCTTAATGGGGCGCGCTGAAGCTTTCTTT.

This clonotype has only a few counts. The J gene is TRBJ2-6, the V gene TRBV20-1; no reliable D call. CDR3 length: 17 amino acids. V dropped 3 bases and J dropped 4 bases, with 19 bases sitting between them. CDR1 and CDR2 from the germline V gene are DFQATT and SNEGSKA (reference sequence). CDR3 protein: CSASPLDGRTGANVLTF. CDR3 DNA: TGCAGTGCTAGTCCATTGGATGGGCGCACCGGGGCCAACGTCCTGACTTTC.

This clonotype was seen ten or more times. The rearrangement joins TRBV12-3 or TRBV12-4 to TRBJ1-1; D uncertain. V was pared by 2 bases and J by 8 bases, with 6 bases between. The CDR3 has 11 residues. As DNA, the CDR3 is TGTGCCAGCAGTTTATCCGGGGAAGCTTTCTTT. Translated, it gives CASSLSGEAFF.

This clonotype came up many times. The CDR3 DNA reads as TGCAGTGCGCCCGAAGGGGCAAAACGGATGATCGGTCAGCCCCAGCATTTT. It yields the protein CSAPEGAKRMIGQPQHF. J is TRBJ1-5 and V is TRBV20-1, with D tentatively TRBD1 (5 bases). V shed 6 bases and J shed 6 bases, with 27 bases lying between them. The germline V gene has CDR1 DFQATT and CDR2 SNEGSKA (reference sequence). The length of the CDR3 is 17 residues.

This clonotype was recorded a few times. The V call is TRBV6-1, the J call TRBJ1-6; 9 bases align to TRBD1. Trimming removed 5 bases from V and 9 bases from J; junction bases left unmatched: 5. In germline, CDR1 is MNHNS, CDR2 SASEGT. CDR3 length: 14 residues. CDR3 sequence (DNA): TGTGCCAGCAGTCGGGGACAGGGAAGTTCACCCCTCCACTTT. It yields the protein CASSRGQGSSPLHF.

This clonotype was counted between two and nine times. This sequence joins TRBV9 and TRBJ1-2; no clear D. The ends were cut back, 1 base at V and 4 bases at J, with 14 bases in the middle. The CDR3 has 15 amino acids. CDR1 is SGDLS, CDR2 YYNGEE, per germline. In DNA form, the CDR3 reads TGTGCCAGCAGCGTAAATAGTGGCACCCGCTATGGCTACACCTTC. This gives the protein CASSVNSGTRYGYTF.

Worth noting for this clonotype: One end of the junction is discordant with germline, which a read error may explain. The chain carries TRBV28 and TRBJ2-5; TRBD2 agrees at 7 bases. The end of the DNA is better explained by TRBJ2-7, so the J call may be wrong. The CDR3 is 15 residues long. CDR1 is MDHEN and CDR2 is SYDVKM in the germline V gene. Written as DNA, the CDR3 is TGTGCCAGCAGCCCGCGAGGTAGCGGGTCCTCCGAGCAGTACTTC. It encodes CASSPRGSGSSEQYF.

The chain is built from TRBV30 and TRBJ1-4, with D possibly matching TRBD1 (5 bases). Germline V lookup: CDR1 GTSNPN, CDR2 SVGIG (reference sequence). The germline V and J ends were trimmed by 2 bases and 0 bases, with 10 bases remaining between them. The CDR3 runs to 15 residues. The CDR3 region is CAWSRGTSTNEKLFF. The DNA for the CDR3 is TGTGCCTGGAGTCGGGGGACCTCAACTAATGAAAAACTGTTTTTT.

The chain combines TRBV3-1 with TRBJ2-1, with D hard to call. The CDR3 has 16 residues. Germline-derived CDR1 and CDR2 are LGHDT and YNNKEL (reference sequence). The V and J ends lost 2 bases and 13 bases respectively, with 24 bases between them. CDR3: CASSQSAPTLQETQFF. For the CDR3, the DNA is TGTGCCAGCAGCCAATCCGCGCCGACACTTCAAGAGACCCAGTTCTTC.

This clonotype was seen a handful of times. Since a much larger clone is just one base distant, this may be a read error. The chain carries TRBV7-9 and TRBJ1-2; D uncertain. Germline loops: CDR1 SEHNR, CDR2 FQNEAQ (reference sequence). The CDR3 runs 14 residues. CDR3 region: CANSLVNTDYGYTF. The CDR3 DNA reads TGTGCCAACAGCTTAGTCAATACAGACTATGGCTACACCTTC.

The sample holds a few counts of this clonotype. V usage is TRBV5-1 and J usage is TRBJ2-5, with 9 positions matching TRBD2. Trimming at V came to 2 bases and at J to 1 base, leaving 3 bases not matched to a gene. The CDR3 is made up of 15 amino acids. Germline V gene lookup returns CDR1 SGHRS and CDR2 YFSETQ. CDR3 protein: CASSLQTSGQETQYF. CDR3 nucleotide sequence: TGCGCCAGCAGCTTACAGACTAGCGGCCAAGAGACCCAGTACTTC. Complete variable domain (other parts from reference TRBV5-1 and TRBJ2-5): KAGVTQTPRYLIKTRGQQVTLSCSPISGHRSVSWYQQTPGQGLQFLFEYFSETQRNKGNFPGRFSGRQFSNSRSEMNVSTLELGDSALYLCASSLQTSGQETQYFGPGTRLLVL.

This clonotype was seen more than once but under ten times. This chain links TRBV9 with TRBJ2-1; D remains unclear. CDR1 is SGDLS and CDR2 is YYNGEE in the germline V gene. The CDR3 is 14 residues long. V gave up 1 base and J gave up 5 bases, with 10 bases separating them. CDR3 bases: TGTGCCAGCAGCGTAACTTGGGGTCACAATGAGCAGTTCTTC. Residues: CASSVTWGHNEQFF.

The CDR3 DNA sequence: TGTGCCAGCAGTGAAGCCATAGACGTGCGTGAAAAACTGTTTTTT. It yields the protein CASSEAIDVREKLFF. V gene TRBV2 combines with J gene TRBJ1-4; unclear D gene. Germline-derived CDR1 and CDR2 are SNHLY and FYNNEI. Between the trimmed V and J ends, which lost 0 bases and 7 bases, there was a span of 12 bases. The CDR3 has 15 residues.

The chain has TRBV9 and TRBJ2-1, with TRBD1 identical over 9 bases. Trimming cost V 0 bases and J 6 bases; bases outside gene matches: 4. This CDR3 spans 15 amino acids. CDR1 is SGDLS and CDR2 is YYNGEE in the germline V gene. CDR3 nucleotides: TGTGCCAGCAGCGTAGGGGGACAGGGTTTCAATGAGCAGTTCTTC. This encodes CASSVGGQGFNEQFF.

The V gene is TRBV28, the J gene TRBJ1-3, with D possibly being TRBD1 (5 bases). V lost 4 bases and J 0 bases, leaving 16 bases between the germline ends. The CDR3 runs to 17 residues. Germline assignment: CDR1 MDHEN and CDR2 SYDVKM. The CDR3 DNA sequence: TGTGCCAGCAGTTCCTTTTGGGGGGTGATCTCTGGAAACACCATATATTTT. It yields the protein CASSSFWGVISGNTIYF.

This clonotype was seen only a few times. The J gene is TRBJ1-2, the V gene TRBV4-1, with no clear D. This CDR3 is 13 amino acids long. CDR1 is MGHRA, CDR2 YSYEKL, per germline. The V end lost 1 base, the J end lost 4 bases, and 7 bases lay between the germline ends. The DNA of the CDR3 is TGCGCCAGCAGCCAAGCAACTTTCTATGGCTACACCTTC. Amino acid sequence: CASSQATFYGYTF.

This clonotype was seen a few times. The V and J genes are TRBV9 and TRBJ1-6; D is unclear. CDR3 length equals 15 residues. The germline V gene encodes CDR1 SGDLS and CDR2 YYNGEE. V lost 2 bases to trimming and J lost 5 bases, with 11 bases between them. The CDR3 loop reads CASSVRAADNSPLHF. The CDR3 DNA reads as TGTGCCAGCAGCGTGAGGGCCGCGGATAATTCACCCCTCCACTTT.

This clonotype was counted between two and nine times. The J gene is TRBJ1-1, the V gene TRBV7-8, with D unresolved. Germline lookup yields CDR1 SGHVS and CDR2 FQNEAQ. Trimming removed 1 base from V and 1 base from J, with 10 bases in between. CDR3 length: 15 residues. In DNA, the CDR3 is TGTGCCAGCAGCTTAGAACGTTACAAGAACACTGAAGCTTTCTTT. Translation gives CASSLERYKNTEAFF.